This T cell receptor (beta chain) emerged from a study of identical twins. At least ten counts were recorded for this clonotype. TCRdb ran MiXCR on the 5' RACE reads and lists one entry per CDR3 protein. Of about 790,000 distinct CDR3 sequences listed, 15% to 20% are singletons. V shed 2 bases and J 4 bases; nucleotides not matched to a gene: 1. The CDR3 is 13 residues long. The data were also submitted as part of a second study, on T cells expressing NK-cell markers.

The sample was PBMCs. The V gene is TRBV12-3 or TRBV12-4, the J gene TRBJ1-2; TRBD1 matches at 7 bases. The clonotype was recovered from a young woman in good health. The CDR3 loop is CASSLRQGYGYTF. In nucleotides, the CDR3 is TGTGCCAGCAGTTTACGACAGGGCTATGGCTACACCTTC.